This paragraph reports one T cell receptor (beta chain). The assay was immunoSEQ multiplex PCR, and TCRdb's table has in-frame clones only and misses some. The table lists about 73,000 clones, approximately 96% of them singletons. The data originate from a study of cytomegalovirus exposure and HLA in healthy donors. Germline V gene sequence: CDR1 MNHEY, CDR2 SVGAGI. V lost 6 bases and J lost 6, with 11 bases in between. This CDR3 is 12 amino acids long. The source material was PBMCs. The TCR originated in a man between 18 and 29 years old in good health and CMV-seronegative. The rearrangement links TRBV6-5 to TRBJ1-2; the D gene is possibly TRBD1 (5 bases). For the CDR3, the DNA is TGTGCCAGCAGCTCCGGAGGGGATGGCTACACCTTC. It is translated as CASSSGGDGYTF.